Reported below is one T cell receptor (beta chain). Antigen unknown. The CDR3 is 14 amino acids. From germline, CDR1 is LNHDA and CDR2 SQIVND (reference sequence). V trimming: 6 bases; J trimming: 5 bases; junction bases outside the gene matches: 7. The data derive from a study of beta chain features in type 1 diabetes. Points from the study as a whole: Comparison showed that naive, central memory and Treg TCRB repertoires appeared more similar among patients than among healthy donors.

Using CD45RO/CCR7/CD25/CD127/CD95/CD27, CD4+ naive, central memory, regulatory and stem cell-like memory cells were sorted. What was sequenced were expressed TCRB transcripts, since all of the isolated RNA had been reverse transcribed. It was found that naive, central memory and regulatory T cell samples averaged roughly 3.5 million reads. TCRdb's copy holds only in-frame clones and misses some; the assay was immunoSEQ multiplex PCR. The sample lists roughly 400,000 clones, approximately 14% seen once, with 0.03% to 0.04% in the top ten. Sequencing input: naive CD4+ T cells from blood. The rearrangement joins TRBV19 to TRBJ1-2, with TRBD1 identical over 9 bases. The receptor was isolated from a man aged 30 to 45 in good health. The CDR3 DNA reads TGTGCCAGTAGAAGGACAGGGGATCGATATGGCTACACCTTC. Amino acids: CASRRTGDRYGYTF.